This TCR beta chain was captured by sequencing in a study of CD8 T cells in Susac syndrome. Sequencing targeted TCR beta in blood CD8+ and CD4+ T cells. The multiple sclerosis control group consisted of treatment-naive patients whose relapsing-remitting disease, which was either stable or active, fulfilled revised McDonald criteria. As regards this clonotype: The antigen remains unidentified.

This CDR3 spans 15 amino acids. CDR1 is SGHVS, CDR2 FNYEAQ, per germline. V lost 1 base, J lost 3 bases, and 10 bases lay in between. Study-wide results and limits: The authors acknowledged that their TCR sequencing and HLA analysis involved a relatively small number of individuals.

RNA, at about 0.45 to 1 ug, was reverse transcribed with random hexamers. MiXCR was run by TCRdb on the immunoSEQ multiplex PCR reads, yielding one entry per CDR3 protein. The table has approximately 150,000 distinct CDR3 sequences, roughly 95% seen once. The receptor was derived from a human donor with multiple sclerosis. The chain recombines TRBV7-6 with TRBJ1-5; D is ambiguous. Sequenced input: CD4+ T cells from PBMCs. The CDR3 reads CASSLGWGNNQPQHF. The CDR3, as DNA: TGTGCCAGCAGCTTAGGTTGGGGTAACAATCAGCCCCAGCATTTT. Full variable domain (remainder filled in from reference TRBV7-6 and TRBJ1-5): GAGVSQSPRYKVTKRGQDVALRCDPISGHVSLYWYRQALGQGPEFLTYFNYEAQQDKSGLPNDRFSAERPEGSISTLTIQRTEQRDSAMYRCASSLGWGNNQPQHFGDGTRLSIL.